This T cell receptor (beta chain) was captured by sequencing in a study of cytomegalovirus exposure and HLA in healthy donors. This PCR relied on a set of 60 Vbeta primers and 13 Jbeta primers. This table comes from immunoSEQ multiplex PCR, and its TCRdb copy is limited to in-frame clones, with some not included. The sample includes approximately 180,000 clones. Study outcomes and limitations: Accurate predictions that matched the HLA-A and HLA-B alleles of most subjects were reportedly made from TCR beta sequences. A later analysis by the authors found several of the most significant clusters apparently linked to common viral pathogens. Among the CMV-associated chains, three were confirmed in vitro as specific for CMV antigens. Within an earlier analysis, most TCR beta V segments proved productive either about 90% or about 30% of the time.

The CDR3 has 15 residues. Germline V gene data show CDR1 as MDHEN and CDR2 as SYDVKM. Trimming cost V 4 bases and J 6 bases; bases outside gene matches: 7. Remarks on this clone: The antigen is unknown.

The clonotype comes from a man aged 30-40 years in good health and CMV-seronegative. The chain couples TRBV28 to TRBJ1-4, with 8 bases identical to TRBD1. Sequenced input: PBMCs. The CDR3 DNA reads as TGTGCCAGCAGTTCCGCCCAGGGGGCCTATGAAAAACTGTTTTTT. Translating it yields CASSSAQGAYEKLFF.